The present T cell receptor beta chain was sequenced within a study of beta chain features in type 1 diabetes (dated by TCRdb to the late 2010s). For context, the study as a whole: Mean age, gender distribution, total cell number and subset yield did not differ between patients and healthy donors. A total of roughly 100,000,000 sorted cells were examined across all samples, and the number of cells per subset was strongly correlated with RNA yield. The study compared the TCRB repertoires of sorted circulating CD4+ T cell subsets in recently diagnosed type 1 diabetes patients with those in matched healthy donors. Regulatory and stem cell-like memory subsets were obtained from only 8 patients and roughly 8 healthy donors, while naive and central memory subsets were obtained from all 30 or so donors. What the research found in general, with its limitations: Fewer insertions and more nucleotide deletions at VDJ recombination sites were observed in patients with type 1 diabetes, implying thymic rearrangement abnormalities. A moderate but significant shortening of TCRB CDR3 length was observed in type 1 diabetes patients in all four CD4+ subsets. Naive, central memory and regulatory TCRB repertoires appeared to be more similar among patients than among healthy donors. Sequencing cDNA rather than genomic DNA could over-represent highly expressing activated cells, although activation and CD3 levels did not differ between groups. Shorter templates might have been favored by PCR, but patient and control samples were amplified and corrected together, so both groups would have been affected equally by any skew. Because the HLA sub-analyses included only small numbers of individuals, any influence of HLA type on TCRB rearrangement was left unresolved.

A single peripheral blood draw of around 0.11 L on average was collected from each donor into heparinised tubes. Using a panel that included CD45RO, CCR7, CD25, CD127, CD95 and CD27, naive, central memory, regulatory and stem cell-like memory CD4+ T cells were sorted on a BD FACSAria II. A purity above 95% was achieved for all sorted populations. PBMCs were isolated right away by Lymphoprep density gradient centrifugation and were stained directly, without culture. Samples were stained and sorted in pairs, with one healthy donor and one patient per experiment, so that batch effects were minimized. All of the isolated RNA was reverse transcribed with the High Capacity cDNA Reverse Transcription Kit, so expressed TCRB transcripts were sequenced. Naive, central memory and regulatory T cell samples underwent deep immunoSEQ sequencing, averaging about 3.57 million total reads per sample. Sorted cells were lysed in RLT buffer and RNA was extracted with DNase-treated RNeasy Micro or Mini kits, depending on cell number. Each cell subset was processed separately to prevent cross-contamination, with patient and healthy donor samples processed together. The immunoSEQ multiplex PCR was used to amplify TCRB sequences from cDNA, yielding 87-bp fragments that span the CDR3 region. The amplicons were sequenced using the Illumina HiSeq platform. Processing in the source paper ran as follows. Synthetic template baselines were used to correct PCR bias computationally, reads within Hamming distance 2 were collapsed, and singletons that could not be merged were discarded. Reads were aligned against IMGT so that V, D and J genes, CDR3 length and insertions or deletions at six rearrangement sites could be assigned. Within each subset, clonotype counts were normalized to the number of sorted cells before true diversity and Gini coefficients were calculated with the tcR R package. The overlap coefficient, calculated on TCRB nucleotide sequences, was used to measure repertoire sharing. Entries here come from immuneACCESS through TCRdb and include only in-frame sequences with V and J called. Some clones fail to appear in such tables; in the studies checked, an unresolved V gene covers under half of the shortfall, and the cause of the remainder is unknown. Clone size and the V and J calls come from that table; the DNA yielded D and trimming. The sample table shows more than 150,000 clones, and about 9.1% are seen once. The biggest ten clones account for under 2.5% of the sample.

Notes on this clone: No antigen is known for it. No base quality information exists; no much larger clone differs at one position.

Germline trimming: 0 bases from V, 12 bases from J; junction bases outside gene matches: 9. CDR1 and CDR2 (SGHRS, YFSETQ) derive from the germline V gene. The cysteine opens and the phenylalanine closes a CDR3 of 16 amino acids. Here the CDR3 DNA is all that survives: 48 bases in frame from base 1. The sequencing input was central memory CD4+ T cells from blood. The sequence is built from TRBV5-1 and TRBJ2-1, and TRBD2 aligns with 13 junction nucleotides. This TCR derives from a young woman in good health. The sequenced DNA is TGCGCCAGCAGCTTGGACGGGACTAGCGGGGCCACAATGCAGTTCTTC. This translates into CASSLDGTSGATMQFF.